This T cell receptor (beta chain) was profiled in a study of blood T cell repertoires in COVID-19. TCRdb keeps only in-frame clones here, not all; method: immunoSEQ multiplex PCR. This sample has about 480,000 clones; around 87% occur once, and the top ten carry about 1.7%. This CDR3 spans 13 amino acids. Between the trimmed V and J ends, which lost 0 bases and 3 bases, there was a span of 3 bases. CDR1 is SGHNT and CDR2 is YENEEA in the germline V gene. The sequenced material came from PBMCs or T cells enriched from blood (not recorded which). V is TRBV11-3 and J is TRBJ2-1; D uncertain. This TCR came from a woman between 40 and 50 years old who had recovered from COVID-19. The CDR3 loop reads CASSLDSYNEQFF. The CDR3 bases are TGTGCCAGCAGCTTAGACAGCTACAATGAGCAGTTCTTC.